Listed here are 31 T cell receptor beta chains from one sample, sequenced in a study of cytomegalovirus exposure and HLA in healthy donors. The PCR ran on 60 Vbeta and 13 Jbeta primers. Only in-frame clones appear in the TCRdb table, and some are missing; sequencing was by immunoSEQ multiplex PCR. This table holds more than 150,000 clones, about 79% found once. The sequencing sample was made of PBMCs. The receptors originated from a girl aged 2 to 9 in good health and CMV-seropositive.

This chain joins TRBV5-1 and TRBJ1-2; maybe TRBD1 (5 bases). Trimming pared 0 bases from V and 5 bases from J, leaving 11 bases between. The CDR3 has 14 amino acids. Germline V lookup: CDR1 SGHRS, CDR2 YFSETQ. DNA for the CDR3: TGCGCCAGCAGCTTGGCGCCCACAGGATATGGCTACACCTTC. It is translated as CASSLAPTGYGYTF.

V usage is TRBV27 and J usage is TRBJ1-2, with 7 positions matching TRBD1. The CDR3 covers 13 residues. Germline V CDR1 and CDR2: MNHEY, SMNVEV (reference sequence). V was pared by 4 bases and J by 8 bases, with 7 bases of the junction left unmatched. CDR3 sequence: CASSSLKTGGYTF. The CDR3 DNA follows: TGTGCCAGCAGTTCCCTAAAGACAGGGGGCTACACCTTC.

This clone turned up a few times. The rearrangement uses TRBV7-3 and TRBJ2-2; 7 bases fit TRBD1. V shed 5 bases and J 1 base; nucleotides not matched to a gene: 1. The germline gives CDR1 SGHTA, CDR2 FQGTGA. The CDR3 runs to 14 residues. The CDR3 sequence is CASSPGGNTGELFF. CDR3 nucleotide sequence: TGTGCCAGCAGCCCAGGGGGGAACACCGGGGAGCTGTTTTTT.

V gene TRBV27 combines with J gene TRBJ2-7, with TRBD1 identical over 8 bases. The CDR3 totals 14 residues. V was clipped by 3 bases and J by 1 base; unmatched bases: 2. From germline, CDR1 is MNHEY and CDR2 SMNVEV (reference sequence). CDR3 protein: CASSLRQGSYEQYF. The CDR3 nucleotides read TGTGCCAGCAGTTTGCGACAGGGGTCCTACGAGCAGTACTTC.

The chain couples TRBV30 to TRBJ1-2, with D possibly matching TRBD1 (6 bases). The CDR3 length is 14 residues. V dropped 5 bases and J dropped 5 bases, with 18 bases sitting between them. CDR1 is GTSNPN, CDR2 SVGIG, per germline (reference sequence). The CDR3 spells CAWFEQGRTYGYTF. The CDR3, as DNA: TGTGCCTGGTTCGAACAGGGCCGAACGTATGGCTACACCTTC.

The rearrangement joins TRBV2 to TRBJ2-3, with D perhaps matching TRBD2 (6 bases). CDR1 and CDR2 (germline): SNHLY, FYNNEI. The CDR3 contains 16 residues. The V end lost 6 bases, the J end lost 0 bases, and 16 bases lay between the germline ends. This chain's CDR3 is CASRRLGGTSTDTQYF. The CDR3 DNA follows: TGTGCCAGCAGACGACTTGGGGGGACTAGCACAGATACGCAGTATTTT.

This chain joins TRBV10-3 and TRBJ2-5; 11 bases align to TRBD2. The CDR3 contains 13 residues. Germline loops: CDR1 ENHRY, CDR2 SYGVKD. The V gene end was trimmed by 5 bases and the J gene end by 7 bases; junction bases not matched to a gene: 3. In nucleotides, the CDR3 is TGTGCCATCAGTCCGGGACTAGCGGCGACCCAGTACTTC. This encodes CAISPGLAATQYF.

This clone was observed a handful of times. The genes are TRBV6-5 and TRBJ1-6, with 9 bases identical to TRBD1. The CDR3 has 16 residues. Germline CDR1 is MNHEY and CDR2 is SVGAGI. V lost 2 bases, J lost 9 bases, and 8 bases stayed unmatched. CDR3 region: CASSYSLGQGFSPLHF. DNA of the CDR3: TGTGCCAGCAGTTACAGTTTGGGACAGGGTTTTTCACCCCTCCACTTT.

This clone has only one observation. This chain connects TRBV7-6 to TRBJ1-1; D remains unclear. Germline assignment: CDR1 SGHVS and CDR2 FNYEAQ. V was cut by 0 bases and J by 11 bases, with 13 bases left in between. The CDR3 loop spans 13 amino acids. CDR3 sequence: CASSLASSSEAFF. The CDR3 DNA reads as TGTGCCAGCAGCTTAGCTAGCTCGAGCGAGGCTTTCTTT.

The chain links TRBV21-1 to TRBJ2-7; the tabulated D call, TRBD2, remains unverified against the DNA. TRBV21-1 is annotated as a pseudogene. CDR3 length: 13 amino acids. The CDR3 is CASSGGATYEQYF. DNA of the CDR3: TGTGCCAGCAGCGGGGGGGCCACCTACGAGCAGTACTTC.

CDR3 bases: TGTGCCAGCAGTTTATCGGTCGGGTACTCTGGGGCCAACGTCCTGACTTTC. Amino acids: CASSLSVGYSGANVLTF. V usage is TRBV27 and J usage is TRBJ2-6; the D is unclear. From germline, CDR1 is MNHEY and CDR2 SMNVEV (reference sequence). Trimming took off 0 bases at V and 0 bases at J, with 9 bases between the two ends. CDR3 size: 17 residues.

The chain combines TRBV19 with TRBJ1-4; no definite D call. The CDR3 length is 13 residues. The germline V and J ends were trimmed by 4 bases and 8 bases, with 11 bases remaining between them. Germline-derived CDR1 and CDR2 are LNHDA and SQIVND (reference sequence). CDR3 amino acids: CASSRRAYEKLFF. The CDR3 region has the DNA TGTGCCAGTAGTAGGAGGGCTTACGAAAAACTGTTTTTT.

The chain joins TRBV2 to TRBJ2-7, with TRBD1 identical over 9 bases. This CDR3 region has 14 residues. Germline V CDR1 and CDR2: SNHLY, FYNNEI. V shed 4 bases, J shed 6 bases, and the junction held 7 bases outside the gene matches. The CDR3 nucleotides are TGTGCCAGCAGTGGTCCGGGACAGGGTTCCGAGCAGTACTTC. It encodes CASSGPGQGSEQYF. Supplemented by reference TRBV2 and TRBJ2-7, the full variable domain reads EPEVTQTPSHQVTQMGQEVILRCVPISNHLYFYWYRQILGQKVEFLVSFYNNEISEKSEIFDDQFSVERPDGSNFTLKIRSTKLEDSAMYFCASSGPGQGSEQYFGPGTRLTVT.

V and J are TRBV10-1 and TRBJ1-2, with TRBD1 matching over 9 bases. This CDR3 region has 13 residues. Trimming removed 5 bases from V and 4 bases from J; junction bases left unmatched: 2. CDR1 and CDR2 (germline): WNHNN, SYGVQD (reference sequence). The CDR3 DNA reads as TGCGCCAGCAGTATGACAGGGGGCTATGGCTACACCTTC. Its translation is CASSMTGGYGYTF.

The V and J genes are TRBV5-1 and TRBJ1-2, with 7 bases that match TRBD1. Germline-derived CDR1 and CDR2 are SGHRS and YFSETQ. After removal of 5 bases from V and 8 bases from J, the junction contained 15 bases not matched to a gene. The CDR3 covers 15 residues. The CDR3: CASSRAVPGTEGYTF. The CDR3 region has the DNA TGCGCCAGCAGTAGGGCGGTGCCAGGGACAGAGGGCTACACCTTC. The full variable domain, completed using reference TRBV5-1 and TRBJ1-2, is KAGVTQTPRYLIKTRGQQVTLSCSPISGHRSVSWYQQTPGQGLQFLFEYFSETQRNKGNFPGRFSGRQFSNSRSEMNVSTLELGDSALYLCASSRAVPGTEGYTFGSGTRLTVV.

The V call is TRBV11-2, the J call TRBJ2-7; 9 bases match TRBD2. Trimming took 0 bases from V and 1 from J; bases not matched to a gene: 7. CDR1 SGHAT and CDR2 FQNNGV come from the germline V gene. This CDR3 comprises 17 residues. The CDR3 DNA reads as TGTGCCAGCAGCTTAGATCTTTGGCTAGCGGGGTCCTACGAGCAGTACTTC. It encodes CASSLDLWLAGSYEQYF.

V usage is TRBV11-2 and J usage is TRBJ1-5; TRBD1 is a possible D gene (5 bases). The CDR3 runs 15 residues. V was pared by 5 bases and J by 4 bases, with 15 bases between. The V gene's germline CDR1 is SGHAT and CDR2 FQNNGV. DNA of the CDR3: TGTGCCAGCAGCCCCTACTCCGACAGTAATCAGCCCCAGCATTTT. It translates to CASSPYSDSNQPQHF.

DNA for the CDR3: TGCGCCAGCAGTGGTCGGACAGGGAGCTCCTATAATTCACCCCTCCACTTT. The encoded protein is CASSGRTGSSYNSPLHF. The chain is built from TRBV5-1 and TRBJ1-6; the match to TRBD1 covers 8 bases. The CDR3 is 17 residues long. Germline CDR1 SGHRS, CDR2 YFSETQ. With V trimmed by 5 bases and J by 0 bases, 7 bases remained unmatched.

The J gene is TRBJ2-5, the V gene TRBV7-9; D possibly corresponds to TRBD2 (5 bases). CDR3 length: 16 residues. Per germline, CDR1 SEHNR and CDR2 FQNEAQ (reference sequence). V lost 1 base to trimming and J lost 2 bases, with 14 bases between them. The chain's CDR3 is CASSLGQADLQETQYF. As DNA, the CDR3 is TGTGCCAGCAGCTTAGGTCAAGCGGACCTACAAGAGACCCAGTACTTC. Based on the CDR3 plus reference TRBV7-9 and TRBJ2-5, the full variable domain is DTGVSQNPRHKITKRGQNVTFRCDPISEHNRLYWYRQTLGQGPEFLTYFQNEAQLEKSRLLSDRFSAERPKGSFSTLEIQRTEQGDSAMYLCASSLGQADLQETQYFGPGTRLLVL.

The V gene is TRBV6-1, the J gene TRBJ1-1; D is uncertain. CDR3 length: 14 amino acids. Germline lookup yields CDR1 MNHNS and CDR2 SASEGT. V was shortened by 3 bases and J by 2 bases, with 10 bases between the two germline ends. CDR3 bases: TGTGCCAGCAGTGAGAGGGTTAGTAACACTGAAGCTTTCTTT. Protein sequence: CASSERVSNTEAFF.

The V gene is TRBV6-1, the J gene TRBJ1-1; the match to TRBD1 covers 8 bases. V was clipped by 8 bases and J by 1 base; unmatched bases: 9. CDR3 length equals 15 residues. The germline V gene has CDR1 MNHNS and CDR2 SASEGT. Here the CDR3 DNA reads TGTGCCAGCTTCGTTATGCAGGGGGCGAACACTGAAGCTTTCTTT. It codes for CASFVMQGANTEAFF.

This sequence joins TRBV4-1 and TRBJ2-7; D not resolved. This CDR3 has 13 amino acids. CDR1 and CDR2 from the germline V gene are MGHRA and YSYEKL. Trimming left V 1 base short and J 4 bases short, with 8 bases between. CDR3 in DNA: TGCGCCAGCAGCCAAGCGTTACGGTACGAGCAGTACTTC. Its translation is CASSQALRYEQYF.

The rearrangement joins TRBV27 to TRBJ2-5; D ambiguous. The CDR3 sequence is 14 residues long. From germline, CDR1 is MNHEY and CDR2 SMNVEV (reference sequence). V lost 5 bases and J 2 bases, leaving 12 bases between the germline ends. The CDR3 is CASSPDTSQETQYF. The DNA of the CDR3 is TGTGCCAGCAGTCCTGACACCTCACAAGAGACCCAGTACTTC.

This sequence joins TRBV20-1 and TRBJ2-5, with D possibly matching TRBD2 (6 bases). The CDR3 is 11 residues long. CDR1 and CDR2 from the germline V gene are DFQATT and SNEGSKA (reference sequence). Trimming took 8 bases from V and 4 from J, leaving 11 bases between them. Written as DNA, the CDR3 is TGCAGTACCTCTAGCGCAGAGACCCAGTACTTC. Protein product: CSTSSAETQYF.

There are a few counts of this clone. The rearrangement joins TRBV29-1 to TRBJ2-3; D possibly corresponds to TRBD2 (5 bases). There are 14 residues in the CDR3. V was shortened by 3 bases and J by 6 bases, with 16 bases between the two germline ends. Germline values: CDR1 SQVTM, CDR2 ANQGSEA. The CDR3 spells CSVEGVAGPDTQYF. DNA for the CDR3: TGCAGCGTTGAGGGAGTAGCCGGGCCGGATACGCAGTATTTT.

The chain uses TRBV6-5 and TRBJ2-1, with 8 nucleotides matching TRBD2. The J segment lost 5 bases and the V segment lost 0 bases, leaving 3 bases of the junction unmatched. The CDR3 contains 15 residues. CDR1 is MNHEY, CDR2 SVGAGI, per germline. The CDR3 loop is CASSYSNGRDNEQFF. In DNA form, the CDR3 reads TGTGCCAGCAGTTACTCGAACGGGAGGGACAATGAGCAGTTCTTC.

The V call is TRBV19, the J call TRBJ2-5; 7 nucleotides match TRBD1. The V segment lost 1 base and the J segment 2 bases; nucleotides outside the gene matches: 13. Germline CDR1 reads LNHDA; CDR2 reads SQIVND (reference sequence). The CDR3 extends over 18 amino acids. The DNA for the CDR3 is TGTGCCAGTAGTATAGTTAGTTTTTGGACAGGATTTCAAGAGACCCAGTACTTC. Amino acids: CASSIVSFWTGFQETQYF.

This chain connects TRBV5-1 to TRBJ1-1; a possible D gene is TRBD1 (5 bases). Germline-derived CDR1 and CDR2 are SGHRS and YFSETQ. The CDR3 is 14 amino acids. V lost 0 bases and J 7 bases, leaving 13 bases between the germline ends. The CDR3 region has the DNA TGCGCCAGCAGCTTGGAGGCAGGGTTAAGTGAAGCTTTCTTT. Translation: CASSLEAGLSEAFF. Looking up the rest from reference TRBV5-1 and TRBJ1-1 gives the full variable domain: KAGVTQTPRYLIKTRGQQVTLSCSPISGHRSVSWYQQTPGQGLQFLFEYFSETQRNKGNFPGRFSGRQFSNSRSEMNVSTLELGDSALYLCASSLEAGLSEAFFGQGTRLTVV.

The chain combines TRBV11-3 with TRBJ2-5, with D maybe TRBD2 (5 bases). The CDR3 has 13 amino acids. Trimming left V 4 bases short and J 3 bases short, with 9 bases between. Germline V gene data show CDR1 as SGHNT and CDR2 as YENEEA. The CDR3 DNA is TGTGCCAGCAGCTCCTGGGGAGAAGAGACCCAGTACTTC. Amino acids: CASSSWGEETQYF.

The gene calls are TRBV6-5 and TRBJ2-7; the D gene is possibly TRBD1 (5 bases). The CDR3 is 15 residues long. Trimming removed 0 bases from V and 4 bases from J, with 13 bases in between. Per the germline V gene, CDR1 is MNHEY and CDR2 is SVGAGI. In nucleotides, the CDR3 is TGTGCCAGCAGTTACTCGGGGCGCAAGGATTACGAGCAGTACTTC. Its protein is CASSYSGRKDYEQYF.

The chain employs TRBV7-6 and TRBJ1-1; no reliable D call. This CDR3 is 15 amino acids long. V dropped 0 bases and J dropped 1 base, with 9 bases sitting between them. CDR1 is SGHVS, CDR2 FNYEAQ, per germline. The CDR3 reads CASSLAGGRNTEAFF. CDR3 DNA sequence: TGTGCCAGCAGCTTAGCGGGTGGGAGGAACACTGAAGCTTTCTTT.